The present entry profiles one TCR beta chain with its context. Deletions cut 0 bases from V and 6 bases from J, with 14 bases between. There are 15 residues in the CDR3. Germline values: CDR1 SGHTA, CDR2 FQGNSA. This record comes from a study of PD-L1 blockade in urothelial cancer. Study in general: Patients began atezolizumab, 1,200 mg intravenously every 3 weeks, at some point between 2013 and 2014.

TCRdb's table, derived via immunoSEQ multiplex PCR, lists solely in-frame clones and lacks some. The table lists some 53,000 clones, approximately 80% of them singletons. This specimen consisted of PBMCs, obtained around atezolizumab (anti-PD-L1) treatment. The sequence came from a man between 65 and 85 years old with urothelial cancer. The rearrangement joins TRBV7-2 to TRBJ1-2; D is undetermined. CDR3 DNA sequence: TGTGCCAGCAGCTTAGCGGTGTCCTTAACAGATGGCTACACCTTC. Translating it yields CASSLAVSLTDGYTF.